This T cell receptor (beta chain) stems from a study of blood T cell repertoires in COVID-19. Study context: The samples span acute and convalescent COVID-19 from the United States, Italy and Spain.

V was clipped by 2 bases and J by 4 bases; unmatched bases: 4. This CDR3 spans 15 amino acids. Per the germline V gene, CDR1 is MNHEY and CDR2 is SVGAGI. Seattle-derived patients entered the study during active infection and were followed longitudinally. Per the authors' pipeline: Reference gene primer amplification gave estimated nucleated cell counts. Sequenced by immunoSEQ multiplex PCR; TCRdb stores in-frame clones only, minus some. That table supplies the V and J calls and clone size; D and trimming were determined from the DNA. Of 180,000 or so clones listed, more than 70% are singletons. Sequenced: peripheral blood. The chain carries TRBV6-5 and TRBJ2-7; 11 positions agree with TRBD2. The TCR comes from a person in their 70s with COVID-19, enrolled during active disease. Here the CDR3 reads CASSYRLAGPYEQYF. As DNA, the CDR3 is TGTGCCAGCAGTTACCGACTAGCGGGACCATACGAGCAGTACTTC.